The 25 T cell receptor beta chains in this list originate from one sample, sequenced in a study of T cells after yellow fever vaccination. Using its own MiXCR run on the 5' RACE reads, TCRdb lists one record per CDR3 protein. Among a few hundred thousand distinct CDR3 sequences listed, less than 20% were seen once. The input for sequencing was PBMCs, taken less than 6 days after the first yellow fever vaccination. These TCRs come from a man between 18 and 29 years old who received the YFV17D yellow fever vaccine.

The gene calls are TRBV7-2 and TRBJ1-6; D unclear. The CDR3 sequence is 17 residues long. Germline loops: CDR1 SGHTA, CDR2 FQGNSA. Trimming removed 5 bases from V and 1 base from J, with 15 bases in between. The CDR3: CASSPNSPASYNSPLHF. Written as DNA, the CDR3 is TGTGCCAGCAGCCCTAACAGTCCGGCTTCCTATAATTCACCCCTCCACTTT.

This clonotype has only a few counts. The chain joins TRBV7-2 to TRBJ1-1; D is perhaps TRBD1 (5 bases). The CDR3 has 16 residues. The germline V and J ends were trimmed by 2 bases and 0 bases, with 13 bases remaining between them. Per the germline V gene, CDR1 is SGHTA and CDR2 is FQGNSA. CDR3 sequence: CASSLMGGTMNTEAFF. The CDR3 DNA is TGTGCCAGCAGCTTAATGGGGGGGACGATGAACACTGAAGCTTTCTTT.

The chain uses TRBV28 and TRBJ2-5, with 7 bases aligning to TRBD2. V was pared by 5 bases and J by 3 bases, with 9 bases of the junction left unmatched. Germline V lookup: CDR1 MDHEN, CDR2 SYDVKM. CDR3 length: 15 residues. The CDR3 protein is CASSPMGLSKETQYF. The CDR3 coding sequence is TGTGCCAGCAGTCCAATGGGACTATCCAAAGAGACCCAGTACTTC.

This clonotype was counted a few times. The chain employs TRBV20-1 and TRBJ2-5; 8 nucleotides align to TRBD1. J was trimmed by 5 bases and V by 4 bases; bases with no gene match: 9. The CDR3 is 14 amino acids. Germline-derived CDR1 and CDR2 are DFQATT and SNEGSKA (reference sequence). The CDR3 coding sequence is TGCAGTGCTATCCGACAGGGGAATTCCGAGACCCAGTACTTC. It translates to CSAIRQGNSETQYF.

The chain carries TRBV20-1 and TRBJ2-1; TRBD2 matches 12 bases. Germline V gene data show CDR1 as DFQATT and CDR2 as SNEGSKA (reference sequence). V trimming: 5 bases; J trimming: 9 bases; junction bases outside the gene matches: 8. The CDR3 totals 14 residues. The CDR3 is CSAGLAGGPGEQFF. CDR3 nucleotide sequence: TGCAGTGCTGGCCTAGCGGGGGGGCCTGGTGAGCAGTTCTTC.

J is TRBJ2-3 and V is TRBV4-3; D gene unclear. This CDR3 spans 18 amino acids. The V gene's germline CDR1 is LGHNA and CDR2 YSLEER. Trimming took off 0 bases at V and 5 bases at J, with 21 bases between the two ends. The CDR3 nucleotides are TGCGCCAGCAGCCAAGAATCGGCGCGCGGAAGTACCGTAGATACGCAGTATTTT. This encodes CASSQESARGSTVDTQYF.

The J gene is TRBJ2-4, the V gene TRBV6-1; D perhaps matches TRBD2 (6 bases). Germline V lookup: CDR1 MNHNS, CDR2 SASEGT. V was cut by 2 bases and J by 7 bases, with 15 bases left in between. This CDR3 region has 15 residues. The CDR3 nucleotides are TGTGCCAGCAGTGAACAGCCTAGCGACGAGAACATTCAGTACTTC. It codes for CASSEQPSDENIQYF.

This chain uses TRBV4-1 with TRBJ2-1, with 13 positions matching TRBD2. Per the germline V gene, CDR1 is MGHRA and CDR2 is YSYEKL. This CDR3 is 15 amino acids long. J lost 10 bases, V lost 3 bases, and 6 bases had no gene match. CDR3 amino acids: CASSQLLAGGQEQFF. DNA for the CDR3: TGCGCCAGCAGCCAGCTACTAGCGGGGGGGCAAGAGCAGTTCTTC.

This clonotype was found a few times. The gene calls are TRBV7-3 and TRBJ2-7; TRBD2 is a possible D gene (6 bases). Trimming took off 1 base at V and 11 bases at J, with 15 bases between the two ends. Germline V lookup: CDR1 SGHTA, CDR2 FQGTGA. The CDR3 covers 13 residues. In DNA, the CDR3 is TGTGCCAGCAGCTTAAGCGGGACGGGTACTAAGTACGTC. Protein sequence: CASSLSGTGTKYV.

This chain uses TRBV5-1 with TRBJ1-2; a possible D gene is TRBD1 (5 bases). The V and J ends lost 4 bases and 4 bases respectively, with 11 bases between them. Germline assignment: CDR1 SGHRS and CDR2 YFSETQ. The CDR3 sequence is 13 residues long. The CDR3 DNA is TGCGCCAGCAGCGAGGACAATAGCTATGGCTACACCTTC. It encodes CASSEDNSYGYTF.

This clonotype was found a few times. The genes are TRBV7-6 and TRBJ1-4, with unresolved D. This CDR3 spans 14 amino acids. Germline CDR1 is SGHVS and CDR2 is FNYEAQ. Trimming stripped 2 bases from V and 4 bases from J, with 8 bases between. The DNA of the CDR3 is TGTGCCAGCAGCTTAAGTCTGTTTAATGAAAAACTGTTTTTT. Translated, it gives CASSLSLFNEKLFF.

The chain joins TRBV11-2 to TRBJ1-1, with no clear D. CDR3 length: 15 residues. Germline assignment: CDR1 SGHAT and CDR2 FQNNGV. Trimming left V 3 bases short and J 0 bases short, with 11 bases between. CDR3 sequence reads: CASSFLAGVNTEAFF. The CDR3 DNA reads TGTGCCAGCAGCTTTTTGGCAGGAGTGAACACTGAAGCTTTCTTT. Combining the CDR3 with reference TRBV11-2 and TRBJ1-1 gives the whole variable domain EAGVAQSPRYKIIEKRQSVAFWCNPISGHATLYWYQQILGQGPKLLIQFQNNGVVDDSQLPKDRFSAERLKGVDSTLKIQPAKLEDSAVYLCASSFLAGVNTEAFFGQGTRLTVV.

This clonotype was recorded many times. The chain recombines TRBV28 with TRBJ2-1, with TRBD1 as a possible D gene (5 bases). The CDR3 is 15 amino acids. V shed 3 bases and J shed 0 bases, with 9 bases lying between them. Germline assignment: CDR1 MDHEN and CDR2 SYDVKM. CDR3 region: CASSFLTDSYNEQFF. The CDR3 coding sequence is TGTGCCAGCAGTTTTTTGACAGACTCCTACAATGAGCAGTTCTTC. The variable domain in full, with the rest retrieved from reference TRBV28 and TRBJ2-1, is DVKVTQSSRYLVKRTGEKVFLECVQDMDHENMFWYRQDPGLGLRLIYFSYDVKMKEKGDIPEGYSVSREKKERFSLILESASTNQTSMYLCASSFLTDSYNEQFFGPGTRLTVL.

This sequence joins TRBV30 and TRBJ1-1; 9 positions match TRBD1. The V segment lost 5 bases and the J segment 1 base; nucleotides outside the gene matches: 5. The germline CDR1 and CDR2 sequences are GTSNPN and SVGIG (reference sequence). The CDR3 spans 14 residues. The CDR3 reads CAWGTGIKNTEAFF. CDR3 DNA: TGTGCCTGGGGGACAGGGATAAAGAACACTGAAGCTTTCTTT.

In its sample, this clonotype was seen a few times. The chain's CDR3 is CASIIAGEPYNEQFF. The CDR3, as DNA: TGTGCCAGCATCATCGCGGGGGAACCCTACAATGAGCAGTTCTTC. This chain links TRBV7-9 with TRBJ2-1, with TRBD2 identical over 7 bases. The CDR3 runs 15 residues. V was clipped by 7 bases and J by 2 bases; unmatched bases: 8. CDR1 SEHNR and CDR2 FQNEAQ come from the germline V gene (reference sequence).

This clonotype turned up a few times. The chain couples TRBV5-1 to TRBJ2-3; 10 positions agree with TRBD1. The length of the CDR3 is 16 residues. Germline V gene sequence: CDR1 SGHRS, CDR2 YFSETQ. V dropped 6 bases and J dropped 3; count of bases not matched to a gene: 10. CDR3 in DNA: TGCGCCAGCATGTCCGGGACAGGGGCCACGACAGATACGCAGTATTTT. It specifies CASMSGTGATTDTQYF.

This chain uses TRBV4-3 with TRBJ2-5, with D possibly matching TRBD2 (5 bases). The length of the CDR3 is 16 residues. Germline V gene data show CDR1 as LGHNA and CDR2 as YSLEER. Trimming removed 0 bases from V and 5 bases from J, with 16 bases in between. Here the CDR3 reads CASSQESPRVGETQYF. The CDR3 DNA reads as TGCGCCAGCAGCCAAGAATCTCCGCGGGTTGGGGAGACCCAGTACTTC.

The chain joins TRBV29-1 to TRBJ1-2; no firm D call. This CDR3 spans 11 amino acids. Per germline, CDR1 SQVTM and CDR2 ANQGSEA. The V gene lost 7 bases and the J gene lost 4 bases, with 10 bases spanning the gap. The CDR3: CSGLRGYGYTF. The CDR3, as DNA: TGCAGCGGCCTGAGAGGCTATGGCTACACCTTC.

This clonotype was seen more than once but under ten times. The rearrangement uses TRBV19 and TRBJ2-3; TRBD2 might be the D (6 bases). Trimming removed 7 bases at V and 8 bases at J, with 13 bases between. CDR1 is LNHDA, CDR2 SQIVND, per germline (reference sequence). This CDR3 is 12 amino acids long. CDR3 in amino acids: CASTPRRGTQYF. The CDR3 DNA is TGTGCCAGTACCCCTAGGAGGGGTACGCAGTATTTT.

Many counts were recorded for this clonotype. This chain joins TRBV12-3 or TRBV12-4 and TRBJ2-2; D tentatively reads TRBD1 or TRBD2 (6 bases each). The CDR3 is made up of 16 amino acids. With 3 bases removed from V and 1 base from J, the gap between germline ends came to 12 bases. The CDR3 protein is CASSLGAGRNTGELFF. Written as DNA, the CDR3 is TGTGCCAGCAGTTTGGGGGCCGGGAGGAACACCGGGGAGCTGTTTTTT.

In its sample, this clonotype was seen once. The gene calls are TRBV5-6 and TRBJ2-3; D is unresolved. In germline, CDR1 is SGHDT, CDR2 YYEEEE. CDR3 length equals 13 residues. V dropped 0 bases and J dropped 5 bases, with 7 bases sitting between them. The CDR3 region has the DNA TGTGCCAGCAGCTTGGTCCCCAAAGATACGCAGTATTTT. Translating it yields CASSLVPKDTQYF.

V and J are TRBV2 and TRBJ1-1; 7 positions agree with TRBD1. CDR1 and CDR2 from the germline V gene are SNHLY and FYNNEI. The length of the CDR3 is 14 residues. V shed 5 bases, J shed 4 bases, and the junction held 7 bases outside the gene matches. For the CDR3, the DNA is TGTGCCAGCAGTCCCGGACAGGTAGTCACTGAAGCTTTCTTT. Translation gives CASSPGQVVTEAFF. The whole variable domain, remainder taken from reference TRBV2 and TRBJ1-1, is EPEVTQTPSHQVTQMGQEVILRCVPISNHLYFYWYRQILGQKVEFLVSFYNNEISEKSEIFDDQFSVERPDGSNFTLKIRSTKLEDSAMYFCASSPGQVVTEAFFGQGTRLTVV.

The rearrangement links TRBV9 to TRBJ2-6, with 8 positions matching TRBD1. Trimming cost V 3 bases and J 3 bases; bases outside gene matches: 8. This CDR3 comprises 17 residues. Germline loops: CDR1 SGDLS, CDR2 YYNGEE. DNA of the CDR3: TGTGCCAGCAGCGCCACGGGACAGGTATTTGGGGCCAACGTCCTGACTTTC. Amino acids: CASSATGQVFGANVLTF. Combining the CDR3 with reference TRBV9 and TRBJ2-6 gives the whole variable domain DSGVTQTPKHLITATGQRVTLRCSPRSGDLSVYWYQQSLDQGLQFLIQYYNGEERAKGNILERFSAQQFPDLHSELNLSSLELGDSALYFCASSATGQVFGANVLTFGAGSRLTVL.

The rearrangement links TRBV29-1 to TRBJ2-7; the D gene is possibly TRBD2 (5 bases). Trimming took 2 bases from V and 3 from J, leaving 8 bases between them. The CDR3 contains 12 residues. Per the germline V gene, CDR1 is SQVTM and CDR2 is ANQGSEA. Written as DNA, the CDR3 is TGCAGCGTTGAATTACGGGACTACGAGCAGTACTTC. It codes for CSVELRDYEQYF.

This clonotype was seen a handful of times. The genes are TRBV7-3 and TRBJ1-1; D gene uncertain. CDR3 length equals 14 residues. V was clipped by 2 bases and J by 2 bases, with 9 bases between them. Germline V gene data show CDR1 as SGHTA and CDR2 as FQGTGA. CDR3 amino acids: CASSLLALNTEAFF. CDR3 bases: TGTGCCAGCAGCTTACTTGCACTAAACACTGAAGCTTTCTTT.